This T cell receptor beta chain was recorded in a study of control samples from healthy donors and cancer patients. TCRdb's copy holds only in-frame clones and misses some; the assay was immunoSEQ multiplex PCR. The sample yields tens of thousands of clones, more than 85% seen once. CDR3 length equals 14 residues. The germline V gene has CDR1 KGHSH and CDR2 LQKENI. The germline V and J ends were trimmed by 8 bases and 8 bases, with 21 bases remaining between them. The source of this sequence is a woman in her 50s in good health. V gene TRBV18 combines with J gene TRBJ1-2, with D hard to call. The sequencing input was blood. CDR3 residues: CASLQWAGEEGYTF. For the CDR3, the DNA is TGTGCCAGCCTTCAATGGGCGGGAGAGGAGGGCTACACCTTC.